This T cell receptor (beta chain) comes out of a study of long-term antiretroviral therapy in people with HIV. Germline CDR1 and CDR2: SEHNR and FQNEAQ (reference sequence). V dropped 0 bases and J dropped 3 bases, with 11 bases sitting between them. The CDR3 has 15 residues. Survey-level resolution applied to immunoSEQ assay v3.0. Sequenced by immunoSEQ multiplex PCR; TCRdb stores in-frame clones only, minus some. The sample records 25,000 to 35,000 clones, around 96% being singletons. The gene calls are TRBV7-9 and TRBJ1-2; weak D call: TRBD1 (5 bases). The sequencing here drew on unsorted PBMCs, taken 5.3 years after starting antiretroviral therapy. This TCR was recovered from a man younger than 40 with HIV. The CDR3 reads CASSLAAGTHYGYTF. The CDR3 DNA sequence: TGTGCCAGCAGCTTAGCGGCAGGGACCCACTATGGCTACACCTTC. Full variable domain (missing parts from reference TRBV7-9 and TRBJ1-2): DTGVSQNPRHKITKRGQNVTFRCDPISEHNRLYWYRQTLGQGPEFLTYFQNEAQLEKSRLLSDRFSAERPKGSFSTLEIQRTEQGDSAMYLCASSLAAGTHYGYTFGSGTRLTVV.